Listed below are T cell receptor beta chains from one sample, sequenced in a study of cytomegalovirus exposure and HLA in healthy donors. Data came from immunoSEQ multiplex PCR; TCRdb stores just in-frame clones and leaves some out. Of more than 120,000 clones listed, approximately 80% are singletons. Sequenced sample: PBMCs. The receptors here all came from a middle-aged woman in good health and CMV-seropositive. The CDR3 runs from the conserved cysteine through the conserved F or W. Fields, in order: CDR3 protein, CDR3 DNA, D gene, V gene, clone size, J gene. D genes are given only for firm matches. Where a row states a size, it is once, few, many or the class of an expanded clone; other rows omit it.

CSVKGLAGRYEQYF	TGCAGCGTTAAGGGACTAGCGGGGAGGTACGAGCAGTACTTC	TRBD2	TRBV29-1	-	TRBJ2-7
CASSFVAGEQFF	TGTGCCAGCAGCTTTGTGGCAGGTGAGCAGTTCTTC	-	TRBV7-2	-	TRBJ2-1
CASSSPPIDREVYNEQFF	TGTGCCAGCAGCTCCCCCCCTATCGACAGGGAGGTCTACAATGAGCAGTTCTTC	-	TRBV7-2	-	TRBJ2-1
CAIRDYQGSYEQYF	TGTGCCATCAGGGACTACCAAGGCAGTTACGAGCAGTACTTC	-	TRBV10-3	-	TRBJ2-7
CASSYSTRQGSSYEQYF	TGTGCCAGCAGTTACTCGACGCGGCAGGGCAGCTCCTACGAGCAGTACTTC	-	TRBV6-7	-	TRBJ2-7
CASSSNPGTGNTEAFF	TGCGCCAGCAGCTCTAACCCCGGGACAGGGAACACTGAAGCTTTCTTT	TRBD1	TRBV5-1	once	TRBJ1-1
CASSLAGVLYNEQFF	TGTGCCAGCAGCTTAGCGGGAGTACTCTACAATGAGCAGTTCTTC	-	TRBV7-2	-	TRBJ2-1
CASSLGQGAHGETQYF	TGTGCCAGCAGCTTAGGACAGGGGGCTCATGGAGAGACCCAGTACTTC	TRBD1	TRBV11-2	-	TRBJ2-5
CATSGTGRRDGYTF	TGTGCCACCAGTGGAACAGGAAGAAGGGATGGCTACACCTTC	-	TRBV15	-	TRBJ1-2
CASSKGQGGGGYTF	TGTGCCAGCAGCAAGGGGCAGGGGGGTGGCGGCTACACCTTC	TRBD1	TRBV7-3	-	TRBJ1-2
CASSLAASENTGELFF	TGTGCCAGCAGCTTGGCGGCTAGCGAAAACACCGGGGAGCTGTTTTTT	-	TRBV5-6	-	TRBJ2-2
CASRDRAVTEAFF	TGCGCCAGCAGGGACAGGGCGGTCACTGAAGCTTTCTTT	TRBD1	TRBV10-2	-	TRBJ1-1
CASSQARGWQETQYF	TGTGCCAGCAGCCAAGCCAGGGGTTGGCAAGAGACCCAGTACTTC	-	TRBV4-2	-	TRBJ2-5
CASRRGAASQETQYF	TGTGCCAGCAGACGAGGAGCGGCTAGCCAAGAGACCCAGTACTTC	-	TRBV2	-	TRBJ2-5
CASSLGQGMGDTQYF	TGTGCCAGTAGTCTGGGACAGGGGATGGGAGATACGCAGTATTTT	TRBD1	TRBV19	many	TRBJ2-3
CASRTGAGGRYEQFF	TGCGCCAGCCGCACCGGGGCGGGAGGAAGATATGAGCAGTTCTTC	TRBD2	TRBV4-1	-	TRBJ2-1
CASGPRGNQPQHF	TGTGCTAGTGGCCCGCGCGGAAATCAGCCCCAGCATTTT	-	TRBV12-5	-	TRBJ1-5
CSVLNRGSSTDTQYF	TGCAGCGTCCTAAACAGGGGGAGTAGCACAGATACGCAGTATTTT	TRBD1	TRBV29-1	once	TRBJ2-3
CASSMEGWQPQHF	TGTGCCAGTAGTATGGAGGGATGGCAGCCCCAGCATTTT	-	TRBV19	-	TRBJ1-5
CASSLDDLSGRVTHEQFF	TGTGCCAGCAGCTTAGATGACTTGAGCGGGAGGGTTACCCATGAGCAGTTCTTC	TRBD2	TRBV11-2	-	TRBJ2-1
CASSLALPPVPSRTGQETQYF	TGTGCCAGCAGTTTAGCCCTGCCTCCGGTGCCCTCGCGGACAGGACAAGAGACCCAGTACTTC	TRBD1	TRBV28	-	TRBJ2-5
CASGQGGEQYF	TGTGCCAGCGGGCAGGGAGGCGAGCAGTACTTC	-	TRBV6-1	once	TRBJ2-7
CASSFRAGGASRYTDEQFF	TGTGCCAGCAGCTTTCGGGCAGGGGGCGCGTCGAGGTATACAGATGAGCAGTTCTTC	TRBD1	TRBV7-9	-	TRBJ2-1
CASRATGTRSSYEQYF	TGCGCCAGCAGAGCCACAGGGACCCGAAGCTCCTACGAGCAGTACTTC	-	TRBV10-2	-	TRBJ2-7
CASSLGQGQGQETQYF	TGCGCCAGCAGCTTGGGCCAGGGACAGGGCCAAGAGACCCAGTACTTC	TRBD1	TRBV5-1	once	TRBJ2-5
CASSLTQATGELFF	TGTGCCAGCAGCTTAACGCAAGCCACCGGGGAGCTGTTTTTT	-	TRBV7-3	-	TRBJ2-2
CASSAGGGYTF	TGTGCCAGCAGTGCAGGGGGTGGCTACACCTTC	TRBD1	TRBV2	-	TRBJ1-2
CASRRGTANNTEAFF	TGTGCAAGTCGCCGAGGGACAGCAAATAACACTGAAGCTTTCTTT	-	TRBV12-2	-	TRBJ1-1
CASSPGTGVDGEQFF	TGTGCCAGCAGCCCGGGGACAGGGGTAGATGGTGAGCAGTTCTTC	TRBD1	TRBV5-4	-	TRBJ2-1
CASSLQGQNNEQFF	TGTGCCAGCAGCTTACAGGGACAGAACAATGAGCAGTTCTTC	TRBD1	TRBV7-2	-	TRBJ2-1
CASSLDAGGYTF	TGTGCCAGCAGCTTAGATGCGGGCGGCTACACCTTC	-	TRBV7-9	-	TRBJ1-2
CASSDWTSNNEQFF	TGTGCCAGCAGTGACTGGACTAGTAACAATGAGCAGTTCTTC	TRBD2	TRBV6-1	-	TRBJ2-1
CASSLSYRAIGELFF	TGTGCCAGCAGTTTATCGTACAGGGCAATCGGGGAGCTGTTTTTT	-	TRBV27	few	TRBJ2-2
CASSLARLLVRGTEAFF	TGTGCCAGCAGCTTAGCGAGGCTCCTGGTGAGGGGGACTGAAGCTTTCTTT	-	TRBV7-9	-	TRBJ1-1
CASSRLQGPYEQYF	TGTGCCAGCAGCCGCCTACAGGGACCCTACGAGCAGTACTTC	-	TRBV2	-	TRBJ2-7
CASSPRLASFTDTQYF	TGTGCCAGCAGCCCGCGACTAGCGTCGTTCACAGATACGCAGTATTTT	TRBD2	TRBV11-2	-	TRBJ2-3
CASSSWTGGDGYTF	TGTGCCAGCAGCTCCTGGACAGGGGGGGATGGCTACACCTTC	TRBD1	TRBV5-4	few	TRBJ1-2
CASRSGIHDTGEQFF	TGTGCCAGCAGGTCGGGAATTCACGACACGGGTGAGCAGTTCTTC	-	TRBV5-4	-	TRBJ2-1
CASSPTGGGYEQYF	TGCGCCAGCAGCCCAACAGGGGGTGGGTACGAGCAGTACTTC	TRBD1	TRBV5-1	once	TRBJ2-7
CASSPMRSGANVLTF	TGTGCCAGCAGCCCAATGAGATCTGGGGCCAACGTCCTGACTTTC	-	TRBV7-2	-	TRBJ2-6
CASSYSKGSATEAFF	TGTGCCAGCAGTTACTCGAAGGGGTCGGCCACTGAAGCTTTCTTT	-	TRBV6-5	-	TRBJ1-1
CASSLDVGRASNEQFF	TGTGCCAGCAGTTTAGATGTCGGGAGGGCCTCCAATGAGCAGTTCTTC	TRBD2	TRBV28	-	TRBJ2-1
CASRSSGRNIHYEQYF	TGTGCCAGCAGGAGTAGCGGGAGGAACATTCACTACGAGCAGTACTTC	TRBD2	TRBV2	-	TRBJ2-7
CASSYSRASNQPQHF	TGTGCCAGCAGTTACTCGAGGGCGAGCAATCAGCCCCAGCATTTT	-	TRBV6-5	-	TRBJ1-5
CASSMDRASEKLFF	TGTGCCAGCTCCATGGACAGGGCGAGTGAAAAACTGTTTTTT	TRBD1	TRBV18	-	TRBJ1-4
CASGGVSGSLNTQYF	TGTGCCAGCGGGGGAGTGAGCGGGAGCTTAAATACGCAGTATTTT	TRBD2	TRBV13	-	TRBJ2-3
CASSPDISGTTDTQYF	TGTGCCAGCAGCCCGGATATAAGCGGGACCACAGATACGCAGTATTTT	TRBD2	TRBV7-6	few	TRBJ2-3
CASSIAGARDGYTF	TGTGCCAGCAGTATCGCAGGGGCCCGGGATGGCTACACCTTC	-	TRBV6-5	-	TRBJ1-2
CAISWGQNTGELFF	TGTGCCATCAGCTGGGGACAAAACACCGGGGAGCTGTTTTTT	-	TRBV10-3	-	TRBJ2-2
CASSSFRGRFYEQYF	TGTGCCAGCAGCAGTTTTCGCGGGAGGTTTTACGAGCAGTACTTC	TRBD2	TRBV7-6	-	TRBJ2-7
CASSLTGKAYEQYF	TGTGCCAGCAGTTTGACAGGGAAAGCCTACGAGCAGTACTTC	TRBD1	TRBV27	-	TRBJ2-7
CASSSLGDRGNEQFF	TGTGCCAGCAGCTCCCTTGGGGACAGGGGCAATGAGCAGTTCTTC	TRBD1	TRBV7-9	once	TRBJ2-1
CAISEASGITDTQYF	TGTGCCATCAGTGAAGCTAGCGGTATCACAGATACGCAGTATTTT	TRBD2	TRBV10-3	few	TRBJ2-3
CAISEGTVYGYTF	TGTGCCATCAGTGAAGGGACAGTCTATGGCTACACCTTC	TRBD1	TRBV10-3	few	TRBJ1-2
CSAGVGANVLTF	TGCAGCGCGGGGGTTGGGGCCAACGTCCTGACTTTC	-	TRBV29-1	-	TRBJ2-6
CASSQDGFASDRGNIQYF	TGTGCCAGCAGCCAAGATGGATTCGCGTCCGACAGGGGCAACATTCAGTACTTC	TRBD1	TRBV4-2	-	TRBJ2-4
CASSPYGVRAFF	TGTGCCAGCAGCCCCTACGGAGTTCGCGCTTTCTTT	-	TRBV7-9	once	TRBJ1-1
CASSFKGMPQHF	TGTGCTAGCAGCTTTAAGGGGATGCCCCAGCATTTT	-	TRBV7-7	-	TRBJ1-5
CASSLGQGGKETQYF	TGTGCCAGCAGCTTAGGGCAGGGTGGTAAAGAGACCCAGTACTTC	-	TRBV7-6	-	TRBJ2-5
CASSASPVGQGSGELFF	TGTGCCAGCAGCGCCTCACCCGTCGGACAGGGATCAGGGGAGCTGTTTTTT	TRBD1	TRBV9	-	TRBJ2-2